This T cell receptor beta chain was recorded in a study of cytomegalovirus exposure and HLA in healthy donors. Study-wide background: The study's early data release held about 85 million unique TCRs from HLA-typed donors. Overall study findings and caveats: Further analysis was carried out later, and it showed several of the most significant clusters appearing linked to common viral pathogens. In a later analysis, productive TCRs from donors in an Asian-associated ancestry cluster reportedly carried fewer N-insertions than the cohort mean.

Primers included in the PCR were 60 Vbeta and 13 Jbeta primers. Assay used: immunoSEQ multiplex PCR; TCRdb lists only in-frame clones, some missing. The table has around 92,000 clones, over 65% seen once. Looked up from germline, CDR1 is LNHDA and CDR2 is SQIVND (reference sequence). The CDR3 has 21 amino acids. The J segment lost 1 base and the V segment lost 5 bases, leaving 22 bases of the junction unmatched. For this clone: The antigen is unknown.

The sequencing sample was made of PBMCs. V is TRBV19 and J is TRBJ1-1; 10 nucleotides match TRBD1. This TCR came from a man in his fifties or sixties in good health and CMV-seropositive. CDR3 amino acids: CASSPRTGGDHGPRTNTEAFF. The CDR3 bases are TGTGCCAGTAGTCCCCGGACAGGGGGGGATCATGGGCCAAGGACGAACACTGAAGCTTTCTTT.